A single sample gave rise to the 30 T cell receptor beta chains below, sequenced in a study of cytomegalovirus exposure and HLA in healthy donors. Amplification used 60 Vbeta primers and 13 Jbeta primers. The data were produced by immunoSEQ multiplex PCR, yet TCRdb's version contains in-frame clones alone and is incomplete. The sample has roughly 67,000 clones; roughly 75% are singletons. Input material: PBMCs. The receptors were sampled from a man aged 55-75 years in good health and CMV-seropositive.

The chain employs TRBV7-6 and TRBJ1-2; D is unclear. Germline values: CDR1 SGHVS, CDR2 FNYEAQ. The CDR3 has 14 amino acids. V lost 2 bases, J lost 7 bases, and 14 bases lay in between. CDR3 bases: TGTGCCAGCAGCTTAACGGGTCCGTCTTCTGGCTACACCTTC. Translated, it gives CASSLTGPSSGYTF.

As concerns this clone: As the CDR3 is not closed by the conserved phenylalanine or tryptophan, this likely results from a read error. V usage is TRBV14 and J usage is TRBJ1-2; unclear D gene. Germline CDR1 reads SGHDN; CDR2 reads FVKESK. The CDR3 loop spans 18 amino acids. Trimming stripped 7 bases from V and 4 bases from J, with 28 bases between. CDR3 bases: TGTGCCAGCAATTCTGCGGGCTCGGCAGTTCCTACGATCTATGGCTACACCCTC. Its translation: CASNSAGSAVPTIYGYTL.

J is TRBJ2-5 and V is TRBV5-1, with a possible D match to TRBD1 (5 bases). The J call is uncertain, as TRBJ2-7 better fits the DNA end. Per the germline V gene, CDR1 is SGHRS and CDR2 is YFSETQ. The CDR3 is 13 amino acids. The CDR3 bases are TGCGCCAGCAGCTCAGGGTCGTTCTACGAGCAGTACTTC. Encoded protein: CASSSGSFYEQYF.

DNA for the CDR3: TGTGCCAGCAAGTCTAGCGGGGGCAGCACAGATACGCAGTATTTT. This gives the protein CASKSSGGSTDTQYF. J is TRBJ2-3 and V is TRBV2; 10 bases line up with TRBD2. V lost 7 bases, J lost 0 bases, and 4 bases stayed unmatched. Germline V gives CDR1 SNHLY, CDR2 FYNNEI. The CDR3 spans 15 residues.

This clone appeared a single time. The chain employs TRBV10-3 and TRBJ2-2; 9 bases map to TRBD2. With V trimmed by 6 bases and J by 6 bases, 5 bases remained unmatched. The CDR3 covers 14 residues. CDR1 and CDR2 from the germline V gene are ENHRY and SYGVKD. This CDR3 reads CAISGGGASGELFF. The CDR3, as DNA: TGTGCCATCAGCGGCGGGGGGGCCTCCGGGGAGCTGTTTTTT.

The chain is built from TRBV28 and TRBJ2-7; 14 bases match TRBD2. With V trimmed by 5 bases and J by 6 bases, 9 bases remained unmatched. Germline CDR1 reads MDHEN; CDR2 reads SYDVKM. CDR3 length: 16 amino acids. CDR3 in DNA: TGTGCCAGCAGTCTTGGGCGGACTAGCGGGAGGTCCGAGCAGTACTTC. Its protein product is CASSLGRTSGRSEQYF.

CDR3 coding DNA: TGTGCCAGCACCGTGGACAAGAGCTCCTACAATGAGCAGTTCTTC. Translating it yields CASTVDKSSYNEQFF. V and J are TRBV7-2 and TRBJ2-1, with D possibly TRBD1 on 5 matching bases. This CDR3 region has 15 residues. The V and J ends lost 7 bases and 0 bases respectively, with 13 bases between them. Germline V gene sequence: CDR1 SGHTA, CDR2 FQGNSA.

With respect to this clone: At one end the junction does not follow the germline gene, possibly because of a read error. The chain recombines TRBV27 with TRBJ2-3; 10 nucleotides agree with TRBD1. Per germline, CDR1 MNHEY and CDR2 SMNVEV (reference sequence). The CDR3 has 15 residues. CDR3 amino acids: CAGRDRGRGTDTQYF. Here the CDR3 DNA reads TGTGCCGGCAGGGACAGGGGACGTGGCACAGATACGCAGTATTTT.

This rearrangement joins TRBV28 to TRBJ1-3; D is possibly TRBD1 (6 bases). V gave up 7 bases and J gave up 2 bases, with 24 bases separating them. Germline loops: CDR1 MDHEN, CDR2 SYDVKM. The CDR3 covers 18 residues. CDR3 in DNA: TGTGCCAGCACCCTTGGGGGCAGCTGGAAAGGGACTGGAAACACCATATATTTT. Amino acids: CASTLGGSWKGTGNTIYF.

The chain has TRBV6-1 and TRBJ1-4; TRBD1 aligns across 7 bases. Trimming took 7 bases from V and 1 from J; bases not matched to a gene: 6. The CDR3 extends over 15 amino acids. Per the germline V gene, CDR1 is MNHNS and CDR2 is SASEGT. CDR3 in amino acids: CASKRQGGTNEKLFF. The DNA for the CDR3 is TGTGCCAGCAAGAGACAGGGTGGAACTAATGAAAAACTGTTTTTT.

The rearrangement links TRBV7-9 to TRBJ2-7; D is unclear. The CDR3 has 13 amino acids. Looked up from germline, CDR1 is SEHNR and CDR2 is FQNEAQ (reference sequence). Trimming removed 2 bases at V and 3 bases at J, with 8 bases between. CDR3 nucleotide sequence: TGTGCCAGCAGCTTAAATCAGGTCTACGAGCAGTACTTC. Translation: CASSLNQVYEQYF.

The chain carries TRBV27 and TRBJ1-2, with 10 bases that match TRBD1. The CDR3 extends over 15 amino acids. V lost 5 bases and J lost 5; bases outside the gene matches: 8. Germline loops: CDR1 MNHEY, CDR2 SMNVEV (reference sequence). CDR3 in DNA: TGTGCCAGCAGTCCCCGGGACAGGGGTGGGTATGGCTACACCTTC. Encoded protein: CASSPRDRGGYGYTF.

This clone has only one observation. For the CDR3, the DNA is TGTGCCAGCACCCGGTACGAGAGCTCTGGGGCCAACGTCCTGACTTTC. Its translation is CASTRYESSGANVLTF. This sequence joins TRBV2 and TRBJ2-6; no clear D gene. This CDR3 is 16 amino acids long. Germline V gene data show CDR1 as SNHLY and CDR2 as FYNNEI. The V and J ends lost 7 bases and 0 bases respectively, with 13 bases between them.

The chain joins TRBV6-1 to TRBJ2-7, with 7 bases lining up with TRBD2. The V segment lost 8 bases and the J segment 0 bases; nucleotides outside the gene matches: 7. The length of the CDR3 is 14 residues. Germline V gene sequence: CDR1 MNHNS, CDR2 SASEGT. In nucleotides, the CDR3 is TGTGCCAGCTCCCTCCGGGACTACTCCTACGAGCAGTACTTC. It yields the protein CASSLRDYSYEQYF.

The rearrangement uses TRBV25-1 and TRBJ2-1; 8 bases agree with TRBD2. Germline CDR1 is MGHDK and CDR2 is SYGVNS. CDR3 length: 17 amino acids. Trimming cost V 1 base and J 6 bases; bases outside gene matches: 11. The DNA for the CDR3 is TGTGCCAGCAGTGAATCCCCCTCGCCGGGGGGGGGCAATGAGCAGTTCTTC. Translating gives CASSESPSPGGGNEQFF.

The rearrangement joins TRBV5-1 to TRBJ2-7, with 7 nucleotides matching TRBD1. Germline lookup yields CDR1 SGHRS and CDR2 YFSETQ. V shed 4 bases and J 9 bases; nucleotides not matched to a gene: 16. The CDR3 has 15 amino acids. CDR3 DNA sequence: TGCGCCAGCAGCCCGACCGGGACAGCACTACGATCGCAGTACTTC. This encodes CASSPTGTALRSQYF.

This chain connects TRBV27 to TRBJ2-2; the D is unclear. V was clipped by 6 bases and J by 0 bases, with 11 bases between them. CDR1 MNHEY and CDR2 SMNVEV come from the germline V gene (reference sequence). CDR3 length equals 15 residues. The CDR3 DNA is TGTGCCAGCAGATCCCCGAGCGCGAACACCGGGGAGCTGTTTTTT. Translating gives CASRSPSANTGELFF.

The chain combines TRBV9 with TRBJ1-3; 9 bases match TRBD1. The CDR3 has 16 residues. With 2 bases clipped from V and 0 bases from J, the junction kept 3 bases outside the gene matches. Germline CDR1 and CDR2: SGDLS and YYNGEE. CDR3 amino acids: CASSVRDRASGNTIYF. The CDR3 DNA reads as TGTGCCAGCAGCGTGCGGGACAGGGCCTCTGGAAACACCATATATTTT.

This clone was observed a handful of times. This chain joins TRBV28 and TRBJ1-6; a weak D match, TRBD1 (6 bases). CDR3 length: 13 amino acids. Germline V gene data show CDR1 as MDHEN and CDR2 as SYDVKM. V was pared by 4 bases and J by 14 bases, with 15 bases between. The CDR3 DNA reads TGTGCCAGCAGTTCGGGGGGCGCTGCGACCCTCCACTTT. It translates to CASSSGGAATLHF.

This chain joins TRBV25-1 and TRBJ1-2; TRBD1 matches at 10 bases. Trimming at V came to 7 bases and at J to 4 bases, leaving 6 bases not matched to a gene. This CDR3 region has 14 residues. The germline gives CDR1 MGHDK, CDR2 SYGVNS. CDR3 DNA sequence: TGTGCCAGCATGGGGACAGGGGTCGCCTATGGCTACACCTTC. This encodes CASMGTGVAYGYTF.

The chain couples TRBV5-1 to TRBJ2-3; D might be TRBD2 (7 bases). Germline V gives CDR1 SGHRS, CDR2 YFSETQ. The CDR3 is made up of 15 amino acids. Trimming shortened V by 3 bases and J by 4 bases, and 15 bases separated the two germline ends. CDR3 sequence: CASSSRGARSDTQYF. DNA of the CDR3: TGCGCCAGCAGCTCTCGGGGGGCGAGATCAGATACGCAGTATTTT.

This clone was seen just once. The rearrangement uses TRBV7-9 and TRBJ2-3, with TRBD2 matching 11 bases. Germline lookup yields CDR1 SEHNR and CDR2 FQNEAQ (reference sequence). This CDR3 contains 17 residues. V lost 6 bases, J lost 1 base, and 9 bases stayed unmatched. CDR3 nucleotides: TGTGCCAGCAGTCAACCTCCGGGACTAGCGGGCACAGATACGCAGTATTTT. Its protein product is CASSQPPGLAGTDTQYF.

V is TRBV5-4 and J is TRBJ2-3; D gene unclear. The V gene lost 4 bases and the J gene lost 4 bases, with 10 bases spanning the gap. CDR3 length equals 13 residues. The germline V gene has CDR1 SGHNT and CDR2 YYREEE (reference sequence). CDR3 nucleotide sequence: TGTGCCAGCAGCGCGCCCACTTCAGATACGCAGTATTTT. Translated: CASSAPTSDTQYF.

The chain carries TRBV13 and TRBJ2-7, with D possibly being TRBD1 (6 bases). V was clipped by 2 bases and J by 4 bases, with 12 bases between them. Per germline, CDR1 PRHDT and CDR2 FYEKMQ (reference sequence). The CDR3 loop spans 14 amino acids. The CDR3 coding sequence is TGTGCCAGCAGCTTAAGGGGGAAACTTTACGAGCAGTACTTC. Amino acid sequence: CASSLRGKLYEQYF.

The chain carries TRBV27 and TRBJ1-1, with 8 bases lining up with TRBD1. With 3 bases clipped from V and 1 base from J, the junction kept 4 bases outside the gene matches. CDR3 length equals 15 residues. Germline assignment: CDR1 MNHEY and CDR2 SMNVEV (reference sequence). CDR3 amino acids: CASSFAGQGNTEAFF. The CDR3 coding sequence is TGTGCCAGCAGTTTCGCCGGACAGGGGAACACTGAAGCTTTCTTT.

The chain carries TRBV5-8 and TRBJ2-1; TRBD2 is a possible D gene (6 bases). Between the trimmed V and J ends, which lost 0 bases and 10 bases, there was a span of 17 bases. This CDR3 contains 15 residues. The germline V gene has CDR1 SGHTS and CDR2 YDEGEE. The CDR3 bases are TGTGCCAGCAGCTTGGGTGAGGGGCGGGGTCCGGAGCAGTTCTTC. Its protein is CASSLGEGRGPEQFF.

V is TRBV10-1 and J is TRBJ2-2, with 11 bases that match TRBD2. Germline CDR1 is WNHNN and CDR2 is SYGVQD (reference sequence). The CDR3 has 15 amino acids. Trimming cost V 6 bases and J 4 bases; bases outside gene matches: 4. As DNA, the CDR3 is TGCGCCAGCAGCGCGGGACTAGCGGTCACCGGGGAGCTGTTTTTT. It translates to CASSAGLAVTGELFF.

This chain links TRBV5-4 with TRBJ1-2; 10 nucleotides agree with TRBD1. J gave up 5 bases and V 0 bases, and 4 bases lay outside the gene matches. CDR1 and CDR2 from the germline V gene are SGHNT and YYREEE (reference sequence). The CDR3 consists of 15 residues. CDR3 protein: CASSLADRGAYGYTF. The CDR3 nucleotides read TGTGCCAGCAGCTTGGCGGACAGGGGGGCATATGGCTACACCTTC. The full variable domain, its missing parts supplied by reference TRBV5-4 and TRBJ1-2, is ETGVTQSPTHLIKTRGQQVTLRCSSQSGHNTVSWYQQALGQGPQFIFQYYREEENGRGNFPPRFSGLQFPNYSSELNVNALELDDSALYLCASSLADRGAYGYTFGSGTRLTVV.

As DNA, the CDR3 is TGTGCCAGCAGCTTGGAGAGGAATTTGGATTCACCCCTCCACTTT. As protein: CASSLERNLDSPLHF. The chain recombines TRBV5-6 with TRBJ1-6; D ambiguous. CDR1 SGHDT and CDR2 YYEEEE come from the germline V gene. The CDR3 extends over 15 amino acids. Trimming took 0 bases from V and 8 from J, leaving 12 bases between them.

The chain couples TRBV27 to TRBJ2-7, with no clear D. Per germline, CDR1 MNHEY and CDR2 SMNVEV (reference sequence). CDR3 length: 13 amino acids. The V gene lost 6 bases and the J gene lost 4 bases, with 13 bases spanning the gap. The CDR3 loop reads CASRGQSSYEQYF. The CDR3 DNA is TGTGCCAGCAGGGGCCAATCGTCATACGAGCAGTACTTC.